This TCR beta chain was retrieved from a study of blood T cells in healthy people across ages. General observations from the study: TCR beta diversity correlated strongly with naive T cell percentage.

Isolation recovered at least 6 million PBMCs from every sample. Primed by a sample-barcoded 5' primer and a J-beta primer mix, a second PCR proceeded for about 7 to 12 cycles. TCRdb redid the calling of the 5' RACE reads with MiXCR, one entry per CDR3 protein. The profile shows some 1.6 million distinct CDR3 sequences, 34% of them singletons. About this clonotype: Its antigen remains unknown.

The junction had 9 bases not matched to a gene; V was cut back by 4 bases and J by 10 bases. In germline, CDR1 is LGHDT, CDR2 YNNKEL (reference sequence). The CDR3 extends over 14 amino acids. The receptor was derived from a woman aged 25 to 39 in good health. Sequencing was done on a sample of blood. The chain couples TRBV3-1 to TRBJ2-1, with 8 bases identical to TRBD1. Here the CDR3 DNA reads TGTGCCAGCAGCCCTTCGGACAGGGTCTACGAGCAGTTCTTC. Translating gives CASSPSDRVYEQFF.